The next 19 T cell receptor beta chains were all read from a single sample in a study of control samples from healthy donors and cancer patients. This table comes from immunoSEQ multiplex PCR, and its TCRdb copy is limited to in-frame clones, with some not included. The sample lists about 75,000 clones, about 80% occurring once. Input material: blood. The receptors stem from a man aged 45 to 65 in good health.

The chain links TRBV6-5 to TRBJ2-7, with D perhaps matching TRBD2 (7 bases). The CDR3 consists of 14 residues. V was pared by 0 bases and J by 3 bases, with 9 bases between. Germline V gene lookup returns CDR1 MNHEY and CDR2 SVGAGI. The DNA for the CDR3 is TGTGCCAGCAGTTACTCGAGGGGGGGCTACGAGCAGTACTTC. This translates into CASSYSRGGYEQYF.

J is TRBJ1-6 and V is TRBV28; D is uncertain. Germline values: CDR1 MDHEN, CDR2 SYDVKM. V lost 4 bases to trimming and J lost 9 bases, with 7 bases between them. The CDR3 length is 12 residues. In DNA, the CDR3 is TGTGCCAGCAGTTCCCTCCCTTCACCCCTCCACTTT. It yields the protein CASSSLPSPLHF. Full variable domain (remainder filled in from reference TRBV28 and TRBJ1-6): DVKVTQSSRYLVKRTGEKVFLECVQDMDHENMFWYRQDPGLGLRLIYFSYDVKMKEKGDIPEGYSVSREKKERFSLILESASTNQTSMYLCASSSLPSPLHFGNGTRLTVT.

The chain employs TRBV3-1 (or the pseudogene TRBV3-2) and TRBJ2-5; 9 bases match TRBD2. This CDR3 is 16 amino acids long. J was trimmed by 4 bases and V by 10 bases; bases with no gene match: 16. Germline V gene sequence: CDR1 LGHDT, CDR2 YNNKEL (reference sequence). The CDR3 here is CATNLPAGGSLETQYF. The CDR3 DNA sequence: TGTGCCACCAACCTTCCAGCGGGAGGATCTTTAGAGACCCAGTACTTC.

The J gene is TRBJ2-7, the V gene TRBV5-5, with D tentatively TRBD2 (6 bases). Germline V CDR1 and CDR2: SGHKS, YYEKEE (reference sequence). V lost 6 bases and J lost 2, with 15 bases in between. The CDR3 extends over 14 amino acids. The CDR3 DNA sequence: TGTGCCAGCAAGTCCGGGACTCATGCCTACGAGCAGTACTTC. Protein sequence: CASKSGTHAYEQYF.

This chain joins TRBV7-2 and TRBJ2-7; a weak D match, TRBD2 (6 bases). The germline V gene encodes CDR1 SGHTA and CDR2 FQGNSA. This CDR3 has 11 amino acids. The ends were cut back, 5 bases at V and 11 bases at J, with 13 bases in the middle. The CDR3 protein is CASSAGPTKYF. The DNA for the CDR3 is TGTGCCAGCAGCGCGGGACCGACGAAGTACTTC. The complete variable domain, with remaining parts taken from reference TRBV7-2 and TRBJ2-7, reads GAGVSQSPSNKVTEKGKDVELRCDPISGHTALYWYRQSLGQGLEFLIYFQGNSAPDKSGLPSDRFSAERTGGSVSTLTIQRTQQEDSAVYLCASSAGPTKYFGPGTRLTVT.

The chain links TRBV4-1 to TRBJ2-7, with 9 bases identical to TRBD2. V trimming: 1 base; J trimming: 0 bases; junction bases outside the gene matches: 7. Per germline, CDR1 MGHRA and CDR2 YSYEKL. This CDR3 has 17 residues. CDR3 sequence reads: CASSQGRLAGNSYEQYF. CDR3 sequence (DNA): TGCGCCAGCAGCCAAGGTCGTCTAGCGGGAAACTCCTACGAGCAGTACTTC.

The chain couples TRBV6-5 to TRBJ2-5; 12 bases map to TRBD1. The CDR3 is 15 amino acids. CDR1 and CDR2 from the germline V gene are MNHEY and SVGAGI. The V and J ends lost 6 bases and 4 bases, in that order; junction bases with no gene match: 6. CDR3 residues: CASSSGTGGGETQYF. The DNA for the CDR3 is TGTGCCAGCAGCTCCGGGACAGGGGGCGGAGAGACCCAGTACTTC.

This chain connects TRBV29-1 to TRBJ1-2; D is perhaps TRBD1 (5 bases). V was cut by 4 bases and J by 2 bases, with 8 bases left in between. Per germline, CDR1 SQVTM and CDR2 ANQGSEA. This CDR3 region has 12 residues. For the CDR3, the DNA is TGCAGCGTTGTCACAGGCAACTATGGCTACACCTTC. Its protein product is CSVVTGNYGYTF.

This chain joins TRBV7-3 and TRBJ1-2; 7 bases map to TRBD1. V lost 5 bases, J lost 2 bases, and 14 bases stayed unmatched. CDR1 is SGHTA and CDR2 is FQGTGA in the germline V gene. This CDR3 is built from 17 residues. The CDR3 loop is CASSKDPSGGENYGYTF. DNA of the CDR3: TGTGCCAGCAGCAAAGACCCTTCAGGGGGGGAGAACTATGGCTACACCTTC.

The chain carries TRBV6-6 and TRBJ1-1; D is unresolved. The germline V gene has CDR1 MNHNY and CDR2 SVGAGI (reference sequence). This CDR3 is 15 amino acids long. Trimming took off 0 bases at V and 0 bases at J, with 8 bases between the two ends. The CDR3 here is CASSYSGRVNTEAFF. The CDR3 nucleotides are TGTGCCAGCAGTTACTCAGGGAGGGTGAACACTGAAGCTTTCTTT.

The chain joins TRBV11-3 to TRBJ1-2; D perhaps matches TRBD1 (5 bases). In germline, CDR1 is SGHNT, CDR2 YENEEA. The V and J ends lost 5 bases and 0 bases respectively, with 10 bases between them. The length of the CDR3 is 14 residues. The CDR3 bases are TGTGCCAGCAGCCCCGACAGTGCTAACTATGGCTACACCTTC. Protein sequence: CASSPDSANYGYTF.

V and J are TRBV30 and TRBJ2-1; TRBD1 might be the D (6 bases). The CDR3 spans 12 residues. V lost 3 bases to trimming and J lost 15 bases, with 18 bases between them. Germline CDR1 is GTSNPN and CDR2 is SVGIG (reference sequence). DNA of the CDR3: TGTGCCTGGAGCCGTACAGGGATCGGGCGGTTCTTC. Translated: CAWSRTGIGRFF.

The chain combines TRBV12-3 or TRBV12-4 with TRBJ1-1; D perhaps matches TRBD1 (6 bases). This CDR3 is 13 amino acids long. V was cut by 6 bases and J by 5 bases, with 13 bases left in between. CDR3 sequence reads: CASSEGGRTEAFF. DNA of the CDR3: TGTGCCAGCAGCGAGGGGGGGAGGACTGAAGCTTTCTTT.

The rearrangement links TRBV4-3 to TRBJ2-7; D gene ambiguous. The CDR3 runs to 14 residues. Between the trimmed V and J ends, which lost 0 bases and 2 bases, there was a span of 8 bases. In germline, CDR1 is LGHNA, CDR2 YSLEER. In nucleotides, the CDR3 is TGCGCCAGCAGCCAAGATCTGGAGACCTACGAGCAGTACTTC. Its translation is CASSQDLETYEQYF.

The count of this clone is one. The V gene is TRBV12-5, the J gene TRBJ2-3; either TRBD1 or TRBD2 may fit D (6 bases each). The V end lost 2 bases, the J end lost 11 bases, and 20 bases lay between the germline ends. Germline loops: CDR1 LGHNT, CDR2 FRNRAP. The CDR3 length is 15 residues. The chain's CDR3 is CASGLRTASLGGQYF. The CDR3 coding sequence is TGTGCTAGTGGTTTGAGGACAGCAAGCCTCGGGGGGCAGTATTTT.

V gene TRBV9 combines with J gene TRBJ2-1, with TRBD2 identical over 10 bases. V shed 0 bases and J 6 bases; nucleotides not matched to a gene: 3. The CDR3 is made up of 15 amino acids. CDR1 SGDLS and CDR2 YYNGEE come from the germline V gene. In nucleotides, the CDR3 is TGTGCCAGCAGCGTAGGGCTAGCGGGAGCCAATGAGCAGTTCTTC. This sequence encodes CASSVGLAGANEQFF.

This chain links TRBV28 with TRBJ1-1; 7 nucleotides align to TRBD1. Germline V CDR1 and CDR2: MDHEN, SYDVKM. The CDR3 is made up of 16 amino acids. V dropped 4 bases and J dropped 0; count of bases not matched to a gene: 8. CDR3 loop: CASSSPPTGVNTEAFF. CDR3 bases: TGTGCCAGCAGTTCACCCCCCACAGGGGTGAACACTGAAGCTTTCTTT.

Comment on this clone: Other DNA sequences in the same sample also yield this CDR3. The chain recombines TRBV4-1 with TRBJ1-1; D is perhaps TRBD1 (5 bases). Germline V gene data show CDR1 as MGHRA and CDR2 as YSYEKL. V shed 3 bases and J shed 0 bases, with 8 bases lying between them. The CDR3 contains 14 residues. CDR3 sequence (DNA): TGCGCCAGCAGCCAGGGGCCTATGAACACTGAAGCTTTCTTT. Protein sequence: CASSQGPMNTEAFF.

The V call is TRBV6-5, the J call TRBJ1-4, with D possibly TRBD1 on 6 matching bases. Trimming left V 6 bases short and J 1 base short, with 12 bases between. From germline, CDR1 is MNHEY and CDR2 SVGAGI. The CDR3 sequence is 15 residues long. CDR3 region: CASRPSGVTNEKLFF. CDR3 nucleotide sequence: TGTGCCAGCAGACCCTCAGGGGTAACTAATGAAAAACTGTTTTTT.